What follows are 12 T cell receptor beta chains derived from one specimen sequenced in a study of OX40 agonist ivuxolimab in advanced cancers. Libraries were prepared by immunoSEQ multiplex PCR; TCRdb keeps only in-frame clonotypes and omits some of them. The table records 80,000 or so clones, approximately 84% of them present only once. The specimen comprised CD4+ or CD8+ T cells sorted from blood, sampled in a trial of the OX40 agonist ivuxolimab. The receptor source for this set is an adult with an advanced solid tumor such as melanoma, head and neck, liver or kidney cancer.

The rearrangement links TRBV6-1 to TRBJ1-5; possible D gene TRBD1, 6 bases. The CDR3 covers 14 residues. Germline CDR1 and CDR2: MNHNS and SASEGT. V shed 3 bases and J shed 7 bases, with 13 bases lying between them. CDR3 protein: CASSDTGRGQPQHF. In DNA form, the CDR3 reads TGTGCCAGCAGTGACACGGGGAGGGGGCAGCCCCAGCATTTT.

The chain joins TRBV28 to TRBJ1-1; possibly TRBD1 for D (6 bases). V was cut by 5 bases and J by 1 base, with 11 bases left in between. Germline V lookup: CDR1 MDHEN, CDR2 SYDVKM. The CDR3 sequence is 14 residues long. The CDR3: CASSPGAQNTEAFF. The CDR3 region has the DNA TGTGCCAGCAGTCCGGGGGCGCAGAACACTGAAGCTTTCTTT.

The chain carries TRBV28 and TRBJ2-5, with TRBD1 matching over 7 bases. The V gene end was trimmed by 6 bases and the J gene end by 7 bases; junction bases not matched to a gene: 5. The CDR3 spans 12 residues. CDR1 MDHEN and CDR2 SYDVKM come from the germline V gene. CDR3 nucleotide sequence: TGTGCCAGCAGAGGGGGCGGAGGGACCCAGTACTTC. Translation: CASRGGGGTQYF.

The chain couples TRBV7-7 to TRBJ1-1; D unclear. The CDR3 extends over 13 amino acids. The germline gives CDR1 SSHAT, CDR2 FNYEAQ (reference sequence). The V end lost 4 bases, the J end lost 0 bases, and 6 bases lay between the germline ends. The CDR3: CASSSQLNTEAFF. CDR3 nucleotide sequence: TGTGCCAGCAGCTCACAGCTGAACACTGAAGCTTTCTTT.

This clone was counted a single time. The genes are TRBV5-1 and TRBJ2-1; D possibly corresponds to TRBD2 (6 bases). The V and J ends lost 1 base and 15 bases respectively, with 20 bases between them. The germline V gene encodes CDR1 SGHRS and CDR2 YFSETQ. CDR3 size: 14 residues. The CDR3 sequence is CASSLMDAGTAPFF. DNA for the CDR3: TGCGCCAGCAGCTTGATGGATGCCGGGACTGCGCCGTTCTTC.

The rearrangement uses TRBV15 and TRBJ2-5; D may be TRBD1 (6 bases). Germline V lookup: CDR1 LNHNV, CDR2 YYDKDF (reference sequence). The CDR3 runs to 13 residues. The germline V and J ends were trimmed by 5 bases and 5 bases, with 12 bases remaining between them. The DNA for the CDR3 is TGTGCCACCAGCTGGGGAAGGGGGGAGACCCAGTACTTC. Translated, it gives CATSWGRGETQYF.

J is TRBJ2-1 and V is TRBV18, with a weak D call TRBD1 (6 bases). Trimming left V 4 bases short and J 3 bases short, with 13 bases between. Germline CDR1 is KGHSH and CDR2 is LQKENI. This CDR3 is built from 15 residues. Here the CDR3 DNA reads TGTGCCAGCTCACTAAACAGGGCTAACTACAATGAGCAGTTCTTC. Translated: CASSLNRANYNEQFF.

This rearrangement joins TRBV7-9 to TRBJ2-2; 7 bases are a match to TRBD1. Looked up from germline, CDR1 is SEHNR and CDR2 is FQNEAQ (reference sequence). J gave up 7 bases and V 0 bases, and 2 bases lay outside the gene matches. This CDR3 is 14 amino acids long. The CDR3 spells CASSLARGIGELFF. The DNA for the CDR3 is TGTGCCAGCAGCTTAGCCAGGGGGATCGGGGAGCTGTTTTTT.

This clone was picked up a small number of times. DNA for the CDR3: TGTGCCAGCAGTAGCATACAGGGTGCGCAGACCCAGTACTTC. This translates into CASSSIQGAQTQYF. The chain links TRBV28 to TRBJ2-5; tentatively, D is TRBD1 (6 bases). The CDR3 runs 14 residues. Trimming took 5 bases from V and 6 from J, leaving 16 bases between them. In germline, CDR1 is MDHEN, CDR2 SYDVKM.

The V gene is TRBV6-6, the J gene TRBJ1-6; 8 bases match TRBD1. The germline CDR1 and CDR2 sequences are MNHNY and SVGAGI (reference sequence). The length of the CDR3 is 15 residues. The J segment lost 5 bases and the V segment lost 7 bases, leaving 7 bases of the junction unmatched. As DNA, the CDR3 is TGTGCCAGCACCGAAAGGGACAGGAATAATTCACCCCTCCACTTT. Translating it yields CASTERDRNNSPLHF.

The CDR3: CASSSGGPSHSPLHF. The CDR3 DNA reads as TGTGCCAGCAGCTCGGGGGGACCCAGCCATTCACCCCTCCACTTT. The rearrangement joins TRBV11-2 to TRBJ1-6; D might be TRBD1 (5 bases). Trimming took 4 bases from V and 8 from J, leaving 15 bases between them. This CDR3 has 15 amino acids. Germline V gene data show CDR1 as SGHAT and CDR2 as FQNNGV.

The V and J genes are TRBV7-2 and TRBJ2-5, with D uncertain. This CDR3 has 13 residues. The germline V gene has CDR1 SGHTA and CDR2 FQGNSA. Trimming took 1 base from V and 2 from J, leaving 5 bases between them. DNA for the CDR3: TGTGCCAGCAGCTTAGAGTCACAAGAGACCCAGTACTTC. As protein: CASSLESQETQYF.